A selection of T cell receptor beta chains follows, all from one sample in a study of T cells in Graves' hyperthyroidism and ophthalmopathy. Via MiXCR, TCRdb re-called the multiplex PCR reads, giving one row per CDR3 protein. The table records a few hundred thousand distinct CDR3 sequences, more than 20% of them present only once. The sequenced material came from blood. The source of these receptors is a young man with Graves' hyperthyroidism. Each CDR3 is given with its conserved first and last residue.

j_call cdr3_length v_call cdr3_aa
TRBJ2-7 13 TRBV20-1 CSARLAATYEQYF
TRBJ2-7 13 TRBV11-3 CASSPLRPYEQYF
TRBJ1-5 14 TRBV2 CASSEEGENQPQHF
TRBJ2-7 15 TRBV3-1 CASSPAAGAAYEQYF
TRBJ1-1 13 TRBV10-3 CAIRQELNTEAFF
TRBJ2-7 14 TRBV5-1 CASSGWTGLGEQYF
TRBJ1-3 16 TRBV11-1 CASSLGGLNSGNTIYF
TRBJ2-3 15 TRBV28 CASTLAGSIPDTQYF
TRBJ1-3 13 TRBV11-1 CASSWAGGGTIYF
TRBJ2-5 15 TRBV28 CASSRDRGQQETQYF
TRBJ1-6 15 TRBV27 CASRKDGGGNSPLHF
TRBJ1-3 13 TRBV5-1 CASRGQAGNTIYF
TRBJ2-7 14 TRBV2 CASMWGPGPYDQYF
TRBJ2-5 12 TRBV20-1 CSAKEFRETQYF
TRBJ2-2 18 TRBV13 CASSLGLIAGGSTGELFF
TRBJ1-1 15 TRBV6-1 CASSLPGQGRTEAFF
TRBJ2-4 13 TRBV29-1 CSVVIGGPDIQYF
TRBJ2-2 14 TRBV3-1 CASSQELGTGELFF
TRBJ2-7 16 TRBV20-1 CSARDELAGDHNEQYF
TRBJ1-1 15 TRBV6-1 CASIEWAGENTEAFF
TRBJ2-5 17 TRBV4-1 CASSQEMSGGPLETQYF
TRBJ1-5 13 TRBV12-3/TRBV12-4 CASTPGGNQPQHF
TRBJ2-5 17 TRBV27 CASSLQGPNPSSETQYF
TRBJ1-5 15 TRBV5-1 CASSPGGWADQPQHF
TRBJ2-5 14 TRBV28 CASAKAGGLETQYF
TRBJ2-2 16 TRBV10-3 CAISGGGRLLTGELFF
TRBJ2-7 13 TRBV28 CAARPDGTYEQYF
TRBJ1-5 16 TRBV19 CASSWDSRYSNQPQHF
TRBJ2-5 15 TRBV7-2 CASSSLGEGRETQYF
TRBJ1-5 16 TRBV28 CASSQDRGRVNQPQHF
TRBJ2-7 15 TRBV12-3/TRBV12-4 CASSGGVFGSYEQYF
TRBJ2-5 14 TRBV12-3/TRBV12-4 CASNTRGHQETQYF
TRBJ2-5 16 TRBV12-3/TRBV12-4 CASSLARDYPQETQYF
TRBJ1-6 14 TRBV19 CASRLGQVNSPLHF
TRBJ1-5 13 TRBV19 CASSSTANQPQHF
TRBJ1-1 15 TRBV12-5 CASGPAETGTKDAFF
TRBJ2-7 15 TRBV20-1 CSARASTGGLHEQYF
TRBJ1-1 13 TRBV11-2 CASSLDLGTEAFF
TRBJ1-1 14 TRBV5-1 CASSLLGTDTEAFF
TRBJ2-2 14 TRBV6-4 CASSDDGGSGELLF
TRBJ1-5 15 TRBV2 CASSGQEGGNQPQHF
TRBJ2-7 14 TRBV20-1 CSARAQVWSYEQYF
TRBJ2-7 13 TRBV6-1 CASSDAFYYEQYF
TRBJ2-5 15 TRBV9 CASSVGGDRGETQYF
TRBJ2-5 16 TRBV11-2 CASSLLGDRVQETQYF
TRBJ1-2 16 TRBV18 CASSPPQTGVQNGYTF
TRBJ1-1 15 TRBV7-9 CASSPEGTYNTEAFF
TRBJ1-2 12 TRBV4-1 CASSAGAYGYTF
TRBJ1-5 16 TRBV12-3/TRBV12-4 CASRLGLDGFNQPQHF
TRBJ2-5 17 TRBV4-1 CASSQAALAGAQETQYF
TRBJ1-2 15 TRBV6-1 CASSDRRAGYYGYTF
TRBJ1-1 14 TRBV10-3 CASQLPGENTEAFF
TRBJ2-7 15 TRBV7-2 CASSLQVTRAYEQYF